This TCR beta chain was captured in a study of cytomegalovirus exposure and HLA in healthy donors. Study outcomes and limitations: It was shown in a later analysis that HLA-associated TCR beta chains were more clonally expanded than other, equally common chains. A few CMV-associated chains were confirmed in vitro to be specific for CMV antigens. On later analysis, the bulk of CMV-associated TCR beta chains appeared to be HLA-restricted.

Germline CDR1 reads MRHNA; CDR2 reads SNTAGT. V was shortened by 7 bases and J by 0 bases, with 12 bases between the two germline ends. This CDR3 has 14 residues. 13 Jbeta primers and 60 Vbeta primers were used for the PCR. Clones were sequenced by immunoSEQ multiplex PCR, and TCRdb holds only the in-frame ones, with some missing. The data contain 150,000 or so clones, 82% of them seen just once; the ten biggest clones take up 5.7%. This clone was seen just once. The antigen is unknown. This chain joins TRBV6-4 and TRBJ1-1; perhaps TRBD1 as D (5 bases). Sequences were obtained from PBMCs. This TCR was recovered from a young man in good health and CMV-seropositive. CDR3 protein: CASTSGGVNTEAFF. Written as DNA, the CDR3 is TGTGCCAGCACCTCCGGAGGGGTGAACACTGAAGCTTTCTTT.